Each of the 21 T cell receptor beta chains below was sequenced from the same sample in a study of long-term antiretroviral therapy in people with HIV. With survey level as its setting, the immunoSEQ assay was v3.0. TCRdb keeps only in-frame clones here, not all; method: immunoSEQ multiplex PCR. In the table there are 20,000 to 25,000 clones, roughly nine tenths of which are singletons. Material: unsorted PBMCs, obtained 1.9 years after starting antiretroviral therapy. These receptor sequences come from a woman aged 30 to 39 with HIV.

The chain employs TRBV30 and TRBJ1-2; 7 bases align to TRBD1. The germline gives CDR1 GTSNPN, CDR2 SVGIG (reference sequence). The CDR3 extends over 12 amino acids. V was clipped by 2 bases and J by 8 bases; unmatched bases: 5. CDR3 nucleotides: TGTGCCTGGAGTCAGGGGGGTATGGGCTACACCTTC. It codes for CAWSQGGMGYTF.

The count of this clone is one. The chain recombines TRBV2 with TRBJ1-1; the D is unclear. The CDR3 has 15 residues. V dropped 3 bases and J dropped 11 bases, with 22 bases sitting between them. Per the germline V gene, CDR1 is SNHLY and CDR2 is FYNNEI. CDR3 sequence reads: CASSEELASWSLAFF. The CDR3 bases are TGTGCCAGCAGTGAGGAACTGGCGTCGTGGAGTCTCGCTTTCTTT. Looking up the rest from reference TRBV2 and TRBJ1-1 gives the full variable domain: EPEVTQTPSHQVTQMGQEVILRCVPISNHLYFYWYRQILGQKVEFLVSFYNNEISEKSEIFDDQFSVERPDGSNFTLKIRSTKLEDSAMYFCASSEELASWSLAFFGQGTRLTVV.

V is TRBV7-2 and J is TRBJ2-5; 7 nucleotides line up with TRBD1. V shed 5 bases and J 6 bases; nucleotides not matched to a gene: 15. Germline CDR1 reads SGHTA; CDR2 reads FQGNSA. This CDR3 has 16 residues. In DNA form, the CDR3 reads TGTGCCAGCAGCCGTGGGATACAGGGGAACGAGAAGACCCAGTACTTC. Translation gives CASSRGIQGNEKTQYF.

This sequence joins TRBV5-1 and TRBJ1-2, with TRBD1 as a possible D gene (6 bases). The CDR3 loop spans 15 amino acids. In germline, CDR1 is SGHRS, CDR2 YFSETQ. Between the trimmed V and J ends, which lost 0 bases and 0 bases, there was a span of 9 bases. The chain's CDR3 is CASSLGAGANYGYTF. In DNA form, the CDR3 reads TGCGCCAGCAGCTTGGGCGCAGGGGCTAACTATGGCTACACCTTC. The variable domain in full, completed from reference TRBV5-1 and TRBJ1-2, reads KAGVTQTPRYLIKTRGQQVTLSCSPISGHRSVSWYQQTPGQGLQFLFEYFSETQRNKGNFPGRFSGRQFSNSRSEMNVSTLELGDSALYLCASSLGAGANYGYTFGSGTRLTVV.

The rearrangement links TRBV15 to TRBJ2-7; tentatively, D is TRBD2 (6 bases). The CDR3 loop spans 13 amino acids. Germline values: CDR1 LNHNV, CDR2 YYDKDF (reference sequence). Trimming cost V 1 base and J 7 bases, with 11 bases left between them. The DNA for the CDR3 is TGTGCCACCAGCAGAGCCGGAGGGCAGGAGCAGTACTTC. Translating gives CATSRAGGQEQYF. Filled out from reference TRBV15 and TRBJ2-7, the complete variable domain reads DAMVIQNPRYQVTQFGKPVTLSCSQTLNHNVMYWYQQKSSQAPKLLFHYYDKDFNNEADTPDNFQSRRPNTSFCFLDIRSPGLGDTAMYLCATSRAGGQEQYFGPGTRLTVT.

In its sample, this clone was seen a few times. The chain employs TRBV2 and TRBJ1-2; D is undetermined. There are 11 residues in the CDR3. Germline CDR1 is SNHLY and CDR2 is FYNNEI. V was cut by 1 base and J by 8 bases, with 5 bases left in between. CDR3 region: CASSEGSGYTF. In nucleotides, the CDR3 is TGTGCCAGCAGTGAAGGGAGCGGCTACACCTTC.

This chain links TRBV9 with TRBJ2-2; D not resolved. The ends were cut back, 4 bases at V and 7 bases at J, with 14 bases in the middle. Germline V gene data show CDR1 as SGDLS and CDR2 as YYNGEE. This CDR3 spans 14 amino acids. The CDR3 coding sequence is TGTGCCAGCAGCCCATACAGTGGGCACGGGGAGCTGTTTTTT. Protein sequence: CASSPYSGHGELFF. The whole variable domain, filled in from reference TRBV9 and TRBJ2-2, reads DSGVTQTPKHLITATGQRVTLRCSPRSGDLSVYWYQQSLDQGLQFLIQYYNGEERAKGNILERFSAQQFPDLHSELNLSSLELGDSALYFCASSPYSGHGELFFGEGSRLTVL.

The chain recombines TRBV4-1 with TRBJ2-4; D is ambiguous. V shed 2 bases and J shed 8 bases, with 4 bases lying between them. Per germline, CDR1 MGHRA and CDR2 YSYEKL. This CDR3 is built from 11 residues. CDR3 sequence reads: CASSQRDIQYF. The CDR3 nucleotides read TGCGCCAGCAGCCAACGGGACATTCAGTACTTC.

Here the CDR3 DNA reads TGTGCCAGCTCACCCATCACAACAGACTCTGGAAACACCATATATTTT. Translated: CASSPITTDSGNTIYF. The V gene is TRBV18, the J gene TRBJ1-3, with D uncertain. Between the trimmed V and J ends, which lost 3 bases and 0 bases, there was a span of 12 bases. This CDR3 contains 16 residues. Germline CDR1 and CDR2: KGHSH and LQKENI.

The V gene is TRBV5-6, the J gene TRBJ1-2, with TRBD1 matching 7 bases. There are 15 residues in the CDR3. The germline gives CDR1 SGHDT, CDR2 YYEEEE. V gave up 1 base and J gave up 4 bases; unmatched junction bases: 7. The CDR3 here is CASSLPQNRGYGYTF. Written as DNA, the CDR3 is TGTGCCAGCAGCTTGCCCCAGAACAGGGGCTATGGCTACACCTTC.

A single count supports this clone. The chain combines TRBV7-9 with TRBJ1-1, with D perhaps TRBD1 (5 bases). Germline V gives CDR1 SEHNR, CDR2 FQNEAQ (reference sequence). CDR3 length equals 14 residues. With 1 base removed from V and 3 bases from J, the gap between germline ends came to 9 bases. This CDR3 reads CASSLVQGDTEAFF. In DNA, the CDR3 is TGTGCCAGCAGCTTAGTCCAGGGTGACACTGAAGCTTTCTTT.

The gene calls are TRBV5-5 and TRBJ1-6, with D tentatively TRBD1 (6 bases). The germline gives CDR1 SGHKS, CDR2 YYEKEE (reference sequence). This CDR3 comprises 15 residues. Trimming left V 4 bases short and J 8 bases short, with 16 bases between. The CDR3 sequence is CASSLNTDSYSPLHF. CDR3 in DNA: TGTGCCAGCAGCCTCAATACGGACAGCTATTCACCCCTCCACTTT.

V and J are TRBV29-1 and TRBJ1-3; D is possibly TRBD1 (6 bases). Trimming left V 7 bases short and J 1 base short, with 14 bases between. From germline, CDR1 is SQVTM and CDR2 ANQGSEA. This CDR3 region has 14 residues. The CDR3 nucleotides are TGCAGCGCCGACAGGCGCAGTTCTGGAAACACCATATATTTT. Amino acid sequence: CSADRRSSGNTIYF.

The chain recombines TRBV30 with TRBJ1-1; D is unclear. The germline V gene encodes CDR1 GTSNPN and CDR2 SVGIG (reference sequence). V shed 1 base and J shed 6 bases, with 6 bases lying between them. This CDR3 comprises 11 residues. CDR3 DNA sequence: TGTGCCTGGAGTGAGGGATCTGAAGCTTTCTTT. Its translation is CAWSEGSEAFF.

This clone was counted once. This sequence joins TRBV7-6 and TRBJ2-5; D remains ambiguous. CDR3 length equals 14 residues. Germline V CDR1 and CDR2: SGHVS, FNYEAQ. The V end lost 5 bases, the J end lost 2 bases, and 12 bases lay between the germline ends. The CDR3 coding sequence is TGTGCCAGCAGCCTAGAGCCACAACAAGAGACCCAGTACTTC. Protein sequence: CASSLEPQQETQYF.

V is TRBV6-1 and J is TRBJ2-1, with D possibly being TRBD1 (7 bases). Trimming shortened V by 3 bases and J by 6 bases, and 12 bases separated the two germline ends. This CDR3 contains 14 residues. Germline V lookup: CDR1 MNHNS, CDR2 SASEGT. DNA for the CDR3: TGTGCCAGCAGTGAGGCGGGACAGCTCAATGAGCAGTTCTTC. It translates to CASSEAGQLNEQFF.

This chain connects TRBV5-1 to TRBJ2-6; a possible D gene is TRBD1 (5 bases). The V gene lost 6 bases and the J gene lost 1 base, with 8 bases spanning the gap. The CDR3 runs to 14 residues. Germline assignment: CDR1 SGHRS and CDR2 YFSETQ. The DNA of the CDR3 is TGCGCCAGCAAATCAGGGTCTGGGGCCAACGTCCTGACTTTC. It yields the protein CASKSGSGANVLTF.

The V and J genes are TRBV11-2 and TRBJ1-1, with TRBD1 identical over 10 bases. Per the germline V gene, CDR1 is SGHAT and CDR2 is FQNNGV. The CDR3 sequence is 14 residues long. Unmatched junction bases numbered 3, after V lost 4 bases and J lost 4 bases. The CDR3 DNA follows: TGTGCCAGCAGCTCGACAGGGGGCTTCACTGAAGCTTTCTTT. Protein: CASSSTGGFTEAFF.

This clone showed up just a few times. The chain joins TRBV5-1 to TRBJ1-2; 8 bases align to TRBD1. The CDR3 sequence is 13 residues long. The germline CDR1 and CDR2 sequences are SGHRS and YFSETQ. V gave up 5 bases and J gave up 7 bases; unmatched junction bases: 7. The CDR3, as DNA: TGCGCCAGCAGTTCCCAGGGGGCCCGTGGCTACACCTTC. This sequence encodes CASSSQGARGYTF.

The J gene is TRBJ2-1, the V gene TRBV30; tentatively, D is TRBD2 (6 bases). Per the germline V gene, CDR1 is GTSNPN and CDR2 is SVGIG (reference sequence). V dropped 2 bases and J dropped 0 bases, with 11 bases sitting between them. This CDR3 comprises 15 residues. The CDR3 DNA reads as TGTGCCTGGAGTAGGGACTCCTCCTCCTACAATGAGCAGTTCTTC. Amino acid sequence: CAWSRDSSSYNEQFF.

This rearrangement joins TRBV27 to TRBJ1-1; the D gene is possibly TRBD1 (6 bases). The germline V gene has CDR1 MNHEY and CDR2 SMNVEV (reference sequence). V gave up 1 base and J gave up 3 bases, with 9 bases separating them. This CDR3 spans 14 amino acids. The CDR3 sequence: CASSLWGLDTEAFF. The CDR3 nucleotides are TGTGCCAGCAGTTTATGGGGGCTTGACACTGAAGCTTTCTTT.